These 21 T cell receptor beta chains were sequenced from one sample in a study of beta chain features in type 1 diabetes. Study results and limitations: There was a moderate but significant shortening of TCRB CDR3s in all four CD4+ subsets of Type 1 diabetes patients.

All of the isolated RNA was reverse transcribed, so expressed TCRB transcripts were sequenced. Profiled with immunoSEQ multiplex PCR; TCRdb holds only in-frame clones, not every one. The table has roughly 340,000 clones, around 13% seen once. No antigen has been identified for these receptors. Sequencing was done on a sample of naive CD4+ T cells from blood. Receptor source: a woman between 18 and 30 years old with type 1 diabetes.

V is TRBV2 and J is TRBJ1-2; maybe TRBD1 (6 bases). CDR1 is SNHLY and CDR2 is FYNNEI in the germline V gene. CDR3 length equals 14 residues. V was clipped by 2 bases and J by 8 bases, with 15 bases between them. The CDR3 nucleotides are TGTGCCAGCAGTGAATTAAGGGAGACAGGCGGCTACACCTTC. This sequence encodes CASSELRETGGYTF.

The chain's CDR3 is CASRAGQGIYGYTF. DNA of the CDR3: TGTGCCAGCAGGGCGGGACAGGGAATCTATGGCTACACCTTC. This sequence joins TRBV28 and TRBJ1-2, with 9 positions matching TRBD1. Germline assignment: CDR1 MDHEN and CDR2 SYDVKM. This CDR3 is built from 14 residues. V lost 6 bases, J lost 4 bases, and 6 bases stayed unmatched.

This clone was recorded a few times. V usage is TRBV25-1 and J usage is TRBJ1-1; 9 bases are shared with TRBD1. Germline loops: CDR1 MGHDK, CDR2 SYGVNS. J was trimmed by 5 bases and V by 4 bases; bases with no gene match: 8. The CDR3 sequence is 15 residues long. The DNA of the CDR3 is TGTGCCAGCAGTGCTATGGACAGGGGTAAGACTGAAGCTTTCTTT. Protein sequence: CASSAMDRGKTEAFF.

The chain couples TRBV6-6 to TRBJ2-7, with 13 bases matching TRBD2. The CDR3 spans 14 residues. The J segment lost 4 bases and the V segment lost 4 bases, leaving 1 base of the junction unmatched. Germline CDR1 and CDR2: MNHNY and SVGAGI (reference sequence). CDR3 bases: TGTGCCAGCAGTTGGACTAGCGGGAGATACGAGCAGTACTTC. Translated, it gives CASSWTSGRYEQYF.

This clone came up a few times. J is TRBJ1-2 and V is TRBV4-3; TRBD1 is a possible D gene (6 bases). The CDR3 has 16 amino acids. Germline V gene lookup returns CDR1 LGHNA and CDR2 YSLEER. V was cut by 1 base and J by 2 bases, with 14 bases left in between. CDR3 coding DNA: TGCGCCAGCAGCCAAGTTATGAACAGGGCAAACTATGGCTACACCTTC. It codes for CASSQVMNRANYGYTF.

The chain carries TRBV4-3 and TRBJ1-2, with D possibly matching TRBD1 (5 bases). This CDR3 is 12 amino acids long. Germline V lookup: CDR1 LGHNA, CDR2 YSLEER. V lost 0 bases to trimming and J lost 10 bases, with 9 bases between them. CDR3 region: CASSQEGDHYTF. The CDR3 nucleotides are TGCGCCAGCAGCCAAGAAGGGGATCACTACACCTTC.

This clone showed up just a few times. The V gene is TRBV9, the J gene TRBJ1-1; a possible D gene is TRBD1 (5 bases). Deletions cut 6 bases from V and 1 base from J, with 10 bases between. Germline V gives CDR1 SGDLS, CDR2 YYNGEE. CDR3 length: 13 residues. The CDR3 DNA is TGTGCCAGCACCGTCGGACAGAACACTGAAGCTTTCTTT. Its protein is CASTVGQNTEAFF.

The chain joins TRBV4-3 to TRBJ2-1, with 8 positions matching TRBD1. The CDR3 covers 15 residues. Germline V lookup: CDR1 LGHNA, CDR2 YSLEER. The junction had 6 bases not matched to a gene; V was cut back by 1 base and J by 7 bases. The CDR3 sequence is CASSQGTGRPNEQFF. The CDR3 nucleotides read TGCGCCAGCAGCCAAGGGACAGGGCGTCCTAATGAGCAGTTCTTC.

The chain is built from TRBV4-3 and TRBJ1-3; possible D gene TRBD1, 6 bases. The germline CDR1 and CDR2 sequences are LGHNA and YSLEER. Trimming removed 0 bases from V and 8 bases from J, with 14 bases in between. This CDR3 region has 15 residues. In DNA, the CDR3 is TGCGCCAGCAGCCAAGAGGGGAGGGGGAACGACACCATATATTTT. Protein product: CASSQEGRGNDTIYF.

The V and J genes are TRBV7-9 and TRBJ2-7; D gene unclear. CDR3 length: 17 residues. Germline lookup yields CDR1 SEHNR and CDR2 FQNEAQ (reference sequence). The V and J ends lost 5 bases and 0 bases respectively, with 20 bases between them. The CDR3 DNA is TGTGCCAGCAGCCCACGTGTGGCGGATCCAAGCTCCTACGAGCAGTACTTC. This sequence encodes CASSPRVADPSSYEQYF.

This clone was found a few times. The chain joins TRBV4-3 to TRBJ1-2, with D possibly matching TRBD1 (6 bases). CDR3 size: 14 residues. The V end lost 1 base, the J end lost 5 bases, and 11 bases lay between the germline ends. Per the germline V gene, CDR1 is LGHNA and CDR2 is YSLEER. CDR3 DNA sequence: TGCGCCAGCAGCCAAGTGCAGGGGCCTTATGGCTACACCTTC. It codes for CASSQVQGPYGYTF.

This clone was detected a few times. V and J are TRBV6-6 and TRBJ2-3; maybe TRBD1 (6 bases). This CDR3 comprises 13 residues. The V end was cut by 7 bases, the J end by 3 bases, with 11 bases between. The germline CDR1 and CDR2 sequences are MNHNY and SVGAGI (reference sequence). The CDR3 sequence is CASTAQGTDTQYF. In nucleotides, the CDR3 is TGTGCCAGCACCGCCCAGGGGACAGATACGCAGTATTTT.

This clone turned up a few times. This chain joins TRBV12-5 and TRBJ2-3; weak D call: TRBD2 (6 bases). Trimming cost V 11 bases and J 6 bases, with 12 bases left between them. CDR1 LGHNT and CDR2 FRNRAP come from the germline V gene. There are 11 residues in the CDR3. The CDR3 loop reads CAAWGRDTQYF. Written as DNA, the CDR3 is TGTGCTGCGTGGGGGAGGGATACGCAGTATTTT.

This clone was counted between two and nine times. The chain couples TRBV28 to TRBJ2-4; weak D call: TRBD1 (5 bases). From germline, CDR1 is MDHEN and CDR2 SYDVKM. Between the trimmed V and J ends, which lost 3 bases and 8 bases, there was a span of 11 bases. This CDR3 comprises 13 residues. CDR3 DNA sequence: TGTGCCAGCAGTTTGGGTGCAGGGTACATTCAGTACTTC. This codes for CASSLGAGYIQYF.

This clone was seen more than once but under ten times. This rearrangement joins TRBV9 to TRBJ2-3, with a weak D call TRBD2 (5 bases). Germline CDR1 and CDR2: SGDLS and YYNGEE. Trimming left V 4 bases short and J 5 bases short, with 11 bases between. This CDR3 contains 13 residues. CDR3 DNA: TGTGCCAGCAGCCTCTCCGGAGGAGATACGCAGTATTTT. It encodes CASSLSGGDTQYF.

The count of this clone is one. The chain joins TRBV7-9 to TRBJ2-3, with D tentatively TRBD2 (6 bases). Trimming stripped 1 base from V and 5 bases from J, with 16 bases between. Germline values: CDR1 SEHNR, CDR2 FQNEAQ (reference sequence). This CDR3 region has 16 residues. CDR3 bases: TGTGCCAGCAGCTTAGGGGAGATTGGAGGGCAAGATACGCAGTATTTT. Translating gives CASSLGEIGGQDTQYF.

The chain links TRBV19 to TRBJ1-5; TRBD1 might be the D (5 bases). CDR1 is LNHDA and CDR2 is SQIVND in the germline V gene (reference sequence). This CDR3 is built from 16 residues. V dropped 6 bases and J dropped 0 bases, with 15 bases sitting between them. The CDR3 sequence: CASSHRRTSSNQPQHF. CDR3 in DNA: TGTGCCAGTAGCCATCGAAGGACAAGTAGCAATCAGCCCCAGCATTTT.

The chain is built from TRBV5-1 and TRBJ1-1, with D perhaps TRBD1 (6 bases). This CDR3 region has 15 residues. V lost 0 bases to trimming and J lost 3 bases, with 12 bases between them. CDR1 and CDR2 from the germline V gene are SGHRS and YFSETQ. For the CDR3, the DNA is TGCGCCAGCAGCTTGGCAGGGGCCGAAGACACTGAAGCTTTCTTT. This gives the protein CASSLAGAEDTEAFF.

The chain recombines TRBV15 with TRBJ2-1; 8 bases match TRBD1. The CDR3 covers 14 residues. The ends lost 3 bases at V and 7 bases at J; junction bases unmatched: 5. From germline, CDR1 is LNHNV and CDR2 YYDKDF (reference sequence). CDR3 bases: TGTGCCACCAGCAGGCGACAGGGGCAAAATGAGCAGTTCTTC. Amino acids: CATSRRQGQNEQFF.

This clone was observed a handful of times. This chain connects TRBV29-1 to TRBJ2-1, with a weak D call TRBD2 (6 bases). V lost 4 bases, J lost 9 bases, and 16 bases lay in between. Germline CDR1 reads SQVTM; CDR2 reads ANQGSEA. The CDR3 length is 13 residues. Written as DNA, the CDR3 is TGCAGCGTTGCAGGGACTTCGGAGGCTGAGCAGTTCTTC. Translated, it gives CSVAGTSEAEQFF.

This clone has more than one count but fewer than ten. The rearrangement uses TRBV29-1 and TRBJ2-2; D is undetermined. The CDR3 has 11 residues. CDR1 and CDR2 (germline): SQVTM, ANQGSEA. Trimming removed 8 bases from V and 10 bases from J, with 14 bases in between. The CDR3 DNA follows: TGCAGCCCCAGGATCTGGCCGGAGCTGTTTTTT. This sequence encodes CSPRIWPELFF.